This TCR beta chain was retrieved from a study of beta chain features in type 1 diabetes. Study-wide results and limits: Moderately but significantly shorter TCRB CDR3s were found in Type 1 diabetes patients in all four CD4+ subsets. Relative to healthy donors, patients appeared to have naive, central memory and Treg TCRB repertoires that were more similar.

This CDR3 is 14 amino acids long. Trimming cost V 0 bases and J 7 bases, with 13 bases left between them. Germline CDR1 and CDR2: SGHTA and FQGNSA. This clone appeared a few times. Its antigen is unknown. The authors reverse transcribed all of the isolated RNA, so sequencing captured expressed TCRB transcripts. Clones were sequenced by immunoSEQ multiplex PCR, and TCRdb holds only the in-frame ones, with some missing. The sample contains about 220,000 clones, roughly 10% of which appear only once. The sample was central memory CD4+ T cells from blood. This rearrangement joins TRBV7-2 to TRBJ2-7, with a weak D call TRBD1 (6 bases). This TCR was sampled from a man younger than 35 in good health. CDR3 residues: CASSLAQGSSEQYF. The DNA for the CDR3 is TGTGCCAGCAGCTTAGCACAGGGAAGTAGTGAGCAGTACTTC.